This T cell receptor (beta chain) was captured in a study of cytomegalovirus exposure and HLA in healthy donors (dated by TCRdb to the late 2010s). Study-level background: In an earlier analysis of under 750 of the donors, 276 Gb of sequence data and 117 million unique TCR beta sequences from 150 million to 200 million T cells were reported. An early release covering over 500 HLA-typed donors comprised about 290 gigabases of sequencing data and around 80 million unique TCR sequences. Of the approximately 400 genotyped donors, approximately 83% fell in the genetic ancestry cluster associated with self-reported Caucasian donors. The study aimed to test whether signatures of past pathogen exposure could be identified by cataloging public T cell receptors. The study profiled the T cell repertoires of hundreds of subjects by immunosequencing and related them to cytomegalovirus serostatus. Besides the first cohort of under 700 subjects, a separate validation cohort made up of some 110 different subjects was used. High-throughput TCR immunosequencing, statistical association of individual TCRs with disease status, and machine learning were combined to predict cytomegalovirus infection status. A later analysis re-analyzed previously published TCR beta repertoires from approximately 670 donors and added high-resolution HLA genotyping to study TCR occurrence patterns. The later analysis used no new phenotypic data to find candidate immune exposures, relying instead on TCR beta sequences and their occurrence across donors. An earlier analysis of approximately 580 of the donors used high-throughput TCR beta sequencing to judge whether each TCR beta V gene segment behaved as functional or pseudogenic. Alongside the repertoire data, information on donor age, sex, ethnicity and CMV serostatus was compiled. A later genetic analysis took genome-wide SNP genotypes for about three fifths of the 666 donors and used that subset as a discovery cohort. All discovery cohort repertoires had been generated using a single sequencing platform. HLA typing covered class I and class II loci at four-digit resolution. Typing coverage differed by locus: A, B, C, DRB1 and DQB1 were typed in roughly 620-640 donors, DQA1 in about 550, DPA1 in 606, and DPB1 in approximately 450. A handful of DR-DQ haplotypes were handled as single units for association and clustering because linkage in the cohort was strong. Among roughly 400 genotyped donors of the cohort, an average of around 220,000 unique TCR beta nucleotide sequences was sequenced per donor, of which approximately 19% were non-productive. Broad study findings and their caveats: When HLA alleles, especially DR and DQ, strongly co-occurred, TCR associations were difficult to assign to individual alleles. A later analysis found that TCR association rates varied across HLA loci, with DRB1 alleles showing the most associated TCRs and HLA-C alleles the fewest. Because some donors lacked HLA typing at each locus, the association tests relied only on the typed subset. According to the authors, the approach could potentially be generalized to other disease states and immunological phenotypes. According to a later analysis, parvovirus B19, influenza, CMV and Epstein-Barr virus appeared linked to several top co-occurrence clusters. Presence/absence analyses assumed roughly uniform sequencing depth across donors, an assumption that may not hold. A cluster of highly shared sequence variants was judged likely to be a technical artifact of the sequencing pipeline. In an earlier analysis of more than 500 of the donors, most TCR beta V segments appeared in productive rearrangements about 90% or about 30% of the time, broadly matching IMGT annotations. The earlier analysis of nearly 600 of the donors excluded seventeen rarely observed V segments, including chromosome 9 orphons, because counts were too low. In a later analysis, most CMV-associated TCR beta chains were found to appear HLA-restricted, with HLA associations seemingly driven largely by CMV exposure. A further reported finding was that TCR beta sequences accurately predicted the HLA-A and HLA-B alleles for most subjects in the first cohort. The only immune exposure information available for the cohort was CMV serostatus. Only TCR beta chains were sequenced in this cohort, and the absence of alpha or paired-chain data limited detectable features. A total of about 150 TCR beta chains were listed by the study as associated with cytomegalovirus. Because the 87-base-pair reads could not distinguish some IMGT-functional V segments, including TRBV6-2 and TRBV6-3, those segments were excluded. Linkage disequilibrium might explain the correlated functional status among segregating V segments, but an unknown experimental factor could not be excluded. In a later analysis, some 17,000 TCR beta sequences were associated with specific HLA alleles at a false discovery rate of 0.05. V-gene and J-gene trimming of TCR beta chains was associated with a missense DCLRE1C variant in a later genetic analysis, and the association was replicated in an independent cohort. Compared with the roughly 720-donor mean, donors in an Asian-associated ancestry cluster had fewer N-insertions in productive TCRs, according to a later genetic analysis. Compared with equally common non-associated chains, HLA-associated TCR beta chains in a later analysis were more clonally expanded and had lower generation probabilities. A few of the identified cytomegalovirus-associated TCR beta chains were confirmed in vitro to be specific for cytomegalovirus antigens. Cytomegalovirus status was reported to be diagnosed by the classifier with high specificity and sensitivity in both the original and validation cohorts. Across donors, most TCR sequences were observed very rarely, whereas some public TCRs were present in many individuals.

Library construction relied on the immunoSEQ multiplex PCR assay. A mixture of 60 forward primers for TCR Vbeta segments and 13 reverse primers for TCR Jbeta segments was used in the multiplex PCR. Amplification of the CDR3 region of rearranged TCR beta genes was performed with a multiplex PCR assay on genomic DNA. The amplified TCR beta libraries were sequenced on the Illumina HiSeq System as 87-base-pair reads. Turning to the authors' computational methods: In a later analysis, some 80 million unique TCR beta chains were counted across the roughly 670 repertoires, and about 10 million of these chains were shared by at least two donors. To remove PCR and sequencing errors, raw reads were error-corrected and collapsed into unique sequences using a nearest-neighbor algorithm that merged closely related sequences. CDR3 sequences were aligned to IMGT reference sequences to assign V, D and J gene segments. For a sequence to be retained, at least a six-nucleotide match to both a V gene segment and a J gene segment was required. A rearrangement was called productive if the CDR3 had no stop codons and remained in frame with V and J, and every other rearrangement was called non-productive. Following IMGT convention, CDR3 was defined as the stretch from the second conserved V-encoded cysteine to the conserved J-encoded phenylalanine. The earlier analysis of around 640 of the donors excluded sequences that lacked an unambiguous match to a single V gene segment. In an earlier analysis of 587 of the donors, a V segment was called functional when productive rearrangements were above 56.7%, and segregating when the standard deviation between donors exceeded 5%. A statistical classification framework was built to diagnose cytomegalovirus status from the catalog of TCR beta chain sequences. In a later analysis, V and J genes were assigned by comparing TCR nucleotide sequences against IMGT/GENE-DB human TR gene sequences. A later analysis assigned CDR3 sequences and most-parsimonious VDJ recombination scenarios with the TCRdist pipeline. In a later analysis, each TCR beta chain was defined by its CDR3 amino acid sequence together with its V-gene family, and reads lacking a unique V-gene family were excluded. A later analysis removed several hundred highly shared, low-generation-probability nucleotide sequences to deal with suspected cross-contamination and a sequencing artifact. In a later analysis, a clonal expansion index for each public chain was calculated from normalized within-repertoire ranks of inferred template counts. In a later analysis, generation probabilities were computed with a VDJ recombination model fitted to out-of-frame rearrangements, and the resulting probabilities were checked against IGoR. Hypergeometric tests were used in a later analysis to score TCR-TCR, TCR-HLA and TCR-CMV co-occurrence, with a repertoire-size bias correction applied to the TCR pairs. A later analysis estimated false discovery rates by permuting HLA or CMV assignments 20 times. In a later analysis, co-occurring TCRs were grouped using DBSCAN, and TCRdist sequence similarity was added for clustering within HLA-allele-positive subsets. Co-occurrence clustering excluded repertoires with fewer than 30,000 or more than 120,000 public chains, plus five with anomalous nucleotide sharing. Sourced from immuneACCESS, this table was stored by TCRdb with only in-frame sequences that have V and J called. A share of the clones is absent; for the studies checked, an unresolved V gene accounts for under half, and the remainder has no known explanation. The V and J calls and the clone size are those of that table, but D and trimming were determined from the DNA. Present in this sample are some 150,000 clones, around 69% of which were seen just once. Over 1.3% of the sample lies in the top ten.

In total, over 600 healthy bone marrow donors made up the cohort. All cohort members were sampled while nominally healthy, although unrecorded immune exposures were likely present. The donor was CMV seronegative and belonged to the group of 352 seronegative cohort members. Every donor gave a peripheral blood sample, and the peripheral blood mononuclear cells from that sample were used for TCR beta sequencing. Genomic DNA extraction from the blood cell samples was performed with the Qiagen DNeasy Blood Extraction Kit. Remarks on this clone: This receptor's antigen is unknown. Per-nucleotide qualities are absent, and no much larger clonotype sits a single base away.

The CDR3 runs 17 amino acids, cysteine and phenylalanine included. Only the CDR3 region is kept as DNA, spanning 51 bases read in frame from base 1. CDR1 SGDLS and CDR2 YYNGEE were looked up in the germline V gene. V is cut back by 7 bases and J by 8 bases, with 19 bases in the junction unmatched. The sequence was obtained from a man in his sixties in good health and CMV-seronegative. The material sequenced was PBMCs. This sequence uses TRBV9 and TRBJ2-2, and TRBD1 aligns with 8 junction nucleotides. The base sequence is TGTGCCAGCCGCGCCAGACCGGGACAGGCGCTTTCGGGGGAGCTGTTTTTT. Translated, this is CASRARPGQALSGELFF.